This record concerns one TCR beta chain sequence. This may come from a read error, since a much larger clone is one base off. The sample originates from a study of prognosis after radiotherapy for stage I lung cancer. After removal of 3 bases from V and 7 bases from J, the junction contained 6 bases not matched to a gene. CDR3 size: 14 residues. Germline V gene lookup returns CDR1 DFQATT and CDR2 SNEGSKA (reference sequence). TCR beta CDR3 amplification from genomic DNA was performed by two-round multiplex PCR. Used in first-round PCR were primers specific to each TRBV and TRBJ gene. TCRdb re-derived calls from the multiplex PCR reads in MiXCR, one entry per CDR3 protein. The sample yields fewer than 40,000 distinct CDR3 sequences, 32% seen once.

The source of this sequence is a donor over 45 with non-small cell lung cancer. Source: PBMCs, taken before or after stereotactic body radiation therapy (not recorded which). V and J are TRBV20-1 and TRBJ1-4, with TRBD1 matching over 9 bases. CDR3 amino acids: CSARVWDRVEKLFF. For the CDR3, the DNA is TGCAGTGCTAGGGTATGGGACAGGGTTGAAAAACTGTTTTTT.